This T cell receptor delta chain was observed in a study of γδ T cells in repeated Plasmodium falciparum infection. In the study overall: Malaria-naive adults were infected with P. falciparum NF54 four times over roughly 600 days. Study-wide results and limits: Vgamma9/Vdelta2+ repertoires stayed stably polyclonal over time and infection. Compared with Australian children, Malian Vdelta2-negative repertoires seemed more clonal, less diverse, less shared. Repeated controlled infections reportedly drove waves of new clonotype selection in Vdelta2-negative, mostly Vdelta1+, gammadelta repertoires.

TCRdb fed the multiplex PCR reads into CATT to redo clone calling. The table lists over 45,000 delta-chain clones, roughly 1.6% of them singletons. A word on this clone: Its antigen is unknown. TCRdb's protein for this DNA is that of a much larger clone and differs from the translation at residue 8, likely a read error; the protein shown is the DNA translation.

Bulk repertoires came from Vgamma9/Vdelta2+ or Vdelta2-negative gammadelta T cells flow-sorted from PBMC. Germline V lookup: CDR1 TSWWSYY, CDR2 QGS. With V trimmed by 4 bases and J by 8 bases, 13 bases remained unmatched. The CDR3 covers 16 residues. This TCR came from a pool of human donors (malaria-infected and uninfected, not separated). J is TRDJ1 and V is TRDV1; 10 positions agree with TRDD3. TCRdb does not report a J gene; here it was assigned by matching the DNA to germline references. The specimen was gamma-delta T cells from blood. The CDR3 region is CALGGLPGGGIRKLIF. CDR3 nucleotides: TGTGCTCTTGGGGGCCTCCCGGGGGGGGGGATACGCAAACTCATCTTT.